This is a list of T cell receptor beta chains from one sample in a study of T cells in Graves' hyperthyroidism and ophthalmopathy. TCRdb re-called the multiplex PCR reads with MiXCR, one entry per CDR3 protein. The sample carries approximately 400,000 distinct CDR3 sequences, about 13% recorded once. Material for sequencing was blood. Receptors originate from a man aged 25-40 years with Graves' hyperthyroidism that later progressed to Graves' ophthalmopathy. Each CDR3 is given with its conserved first and last residue. The order of the fields is J gene, clone size, V gene, CDR3 length, D gene, CDR3 DNA, CDR3 protein. The D gene is left open where the match is weak. The size field is filled for only some rows; it gives once, few, many or a size class.

J: TRBJ2-7
size: .
V: TRBV20-1
length: 11
D: .
DNA: TGCAGTGCTTCGACAAACTACGAGCAGTACTTC
CDR3: CSASTNYEQYF

J: TRBJ2-3
size: .
V: TRBV9
length: 16
D: TRBD2
DNA: TGTGCCAGCAGCGTTTCACTAGCGGGGTTCACAGATACGCAGTATTTT
CDR3: CASSVSLAGFTDTQYF

J: TRBJ1-2
size: few
V: TRBV19
length: 14
D: .
DNA: TGTGCCAGTAGTGTGCCGGGACCCACTGGGGGCTACACCTTC
CDR3: CASSVPGPTGGYTF

J: TRBJ2-3
size: .
V: TRBV7-9
length: 17
D: TRBD2
DNA: TGTGCCAGCAGCTTAGAAGGTCTAGCGGGGCCGGGGGATACGCAGTATTTT
CDR3: CASSLEGLAGPGDTQYF

J: TRBJ2-3
size: many
V: TRBV12-3/TRBV12-4
length: 14
D: .
DNA: TGTGCCAGCAGTTTAAGCCTGCCCACAGATACGCAGTATTTT
CDR3: CASSLSLPTDTQYF

J: TRBJ2-1
size: many
V: TRBV29-1
length: 13
D: .
DNA: TGCAGCGTTGGCGGCAGGGTGGACAATGAGCAGTTCTTC
CDR3: CSVGGRVDNEQFF

J: TRBJ1-4
size: many
V: TRBV28
length: 16
D: .
DNA: TGTGCCAGCAGTCCCCCATCCAGGGAAGGTGTTGAAAAACTGTTTTTT
CDR3: CASSPPSREGVEKLFF

J: TRBJ1-1
size: many
V: TRBV29-1
length: 13
D: .
DNA: TGCAGCGTTGAAGTAGGGACATTTCTTGAAGCTTTCTTT
CDR3: CSVEVGTFLEAFF

J: TRBJ2-7
size: .
V: TRBV6-1
length: 18
D: TRBD1
DNA: TGTGCCAGCAGGACCTCCTCTTGGCTTCGGCAGGGGGATTACGAGCAGTACTTC
CDR3: CASRTSSWLRQGDYEQYF

J: TRBJ2-2
size: few
V: TRBV15
length: 16
D: .
DNA: TGTGCCACCAACCCTGTAAAAGACAGGAACACCGGGGAGCTGTTTTTT
CDR3: CATNPVKDRNTGELFF

J: TRBJ2-7
size: many
V: TRBV28
length: 15
D: .
DNA: TGTGCCAGCAGTTTATTGAGCAGGGGAGTTTACGAGCAGTACTTC
CDR3: CASSLLSRGVYEQYF

J: TRBJ2-5
size: once
V: TRBV9
length: 19
D: TRBD2
DNA: TGTGCCAGCAGCGTAGGCCTGGGACTAGCGGGGGGGCAGGGAGAGACCCAGTACTTC
CDR3: CASSVGLGLAGGQGETQYF

J: TRBJ2-2
size: many
V: TRBV12-3/TRBV12-4
length: 16
D: .
DNA: TGTGCCAGCAGTTTAGCGGGACACCTGCCGGCCGGGGAGCTGTTTTTT
CDR3: CASSLAGHLPAGELFF

J: TRBJ2-7
size: .
V: TRBV6-1
length: 14
D: .
DNA: TGTGCCAGCAGTGAAAGGGCGACAGGGAGGGAGCAGTACTTC
CDR3: CASSERATGREQYF

J: TRBJ2-7
size: few
V: TRBV12-3/TRBV12-4
length: 14
D: .
DNA: TGTGCCAGCAGGGGTGATGACAGGATCTACGAGCAGTACTTC
CDR3: CASRGDDRIYEQYF

J: TRBJ1-5
size: .
V: TRBV6-1
length: 15
D: TRBD1
DNA: TGTGCCAGCCTTGCCGGACAGGGTGACAATCAGCCCCAGCATTTT
CDR3: CASLAGQGDNQPQHF

J: TRBJ2-3
size: few
V: TRBV30
length: 13
D: .
DNA: TGTGCCTGGAGCTTGATGGGAACAGATACGCAGTATTTT
CDR3: CAWSLMGTDTQYF

J: TRBJ1-5
size: many
V: TRBV5-4
length: 16
D: .
DNA: TGTGCCAGCAGCTTAGGCGGCAGGGGCAGCAATCAGCCCCAGCATTTT
CDR3: CASSLGGRGSNQPQHF

J: TRBJ1-5
size: many
V: TRBV24-1
length: 14
D: .
DNA: TGTGCCACCAGTGATCCGTGGACCGCATTGCCCCAGCATTTT
CDR3: CATSDPWTALPQHF

J: TRBJ2-7
size: many
V: TRBV20-1
length: 13
D: .
DNA: TGCAGTGCCCCAGGCGGGCAGGGTTACGAGCAGTACTTC
CDR3: CSAPGGQGYEQYF

J: TRBJ1-1
size: .
V: TRBV29-1
length: 14
D: TRBD1
DNA: TGCAGCGGGAAGGGGGGACAGGGGGGCACTGAAGCTTTCTTT
CDR3: CSGKGGQGGTEAFF

J: TRBJ1-2
size: .
V: TRBV4-2
length: 15
D: .
DNA: TGTGCCAGCAGCCAAGATGAACCTGTACGCTGGGGCTACACCTTC
CDR3: CASSQDEPVRWGYTF

J: TRBJ2-3
size: few
V: TRBV6-5
length: 21
D: TRBD2
DNA: TGTGCCAGCAGTTACTTTCTCGGAGTGGGGACTAGCGGGGGTAGTACAGATACGCAGTATTTT
CDR3: CASSYFLGVGTSGGSTDTQYF

J: TRBJ1-2
size: many
V: TRBV6-2/TRBV6-3
length: 11
D: .
DNA: TGTGCCAGCAAACGGCTCGATGGCTACACCTTC
CDR3: CASKRLDGYTF

J: TRBJ2-7
size: few
V: TRBV12-3/TRBV12-4
length: 12
D: .
DNA: TGTGCCAGCAGTGCCGACTTCTACGAGCAGTACTTC
CDR3: CASSADFYEQYF

J: TRBJ2-4
size: many
V: TRBV12-3/TRBV12-4
length: 15
D: TRBD2
DNA: TGTGCCAGCAGCCCCACTAGCGGGGGTCGGAACATTCAGTACTTC
CDR3: CASSPTSGGRNIQYF

J: TRBJ1-5
size: few
V: TRBV12-3/TRBV12-4
length: 12
D: .
DNA: TGTGCCAGCAGTCCGACTAGGGAGCCCCAGCATTTT
CDR3: CASSPTREPQHF

J: TRBJ2-7
size: .
V: TRBV6-2/TRBV6-3
length: 16
D: .
DNA: TGTGCCAGCAGTTACCATTGGACAGAAATTCCCTACGAGCAGTACTTC
CDR3: CASSYHWTEIPYEQYF

J: TRBJ1-2
size: many
V: TRBV7-9
length: 14
D: .
DNA: TGTGCCAGCAGCTCCCCGACGGACGAAAGCGGCTACACCTTC
CDR3: CASSSPTDESGYTF

J: TRBJ2-2
size: few
V: TRBV29-1
length: 13
D: .
DNA: TGCAGCGCCAACACAGGGACTCACGGGGAGCTGTTTTTT
CDR3: CSANTGTHGELFF

J: TRBJ1-2
size: .
V: TRBV19
length: 13
D: .
DNA: TGTGCCAGTACTGGGGGGCGCGACTATGGCTACACCTTC
CDR3: CASTGGRDYGYTF

J: TRBJ1-6
size: .
V: TRBV7-9
length: 16
D: .
DNA: TGTGCCAGCAGCTTAAGTTCCCTGGGGCCCTATTCACCCCTCCACTTT
CDR3: CASSLSSLGPYSPLHF

J: TRBJ1-4
size: many
V: TRBV2
length: 13
D: TRBD1
DNA: TGTGCCAGCAGTGAGGGTGACAGGGCAAAACTGTTTTTT
CDR3: CASSEGDRAKLFF

J: TRBJ1-1
size: few
V: TRBV2
length: 13
D: .
DNA: TGTGCCAGCAGCTTTAGTGAGGACACTGAAGCTTTCTTT
CDR3: CASSFSEDTEAFF

J: TRBJ1-5
size: few
V: TRBV18
length: 15
D: .
DNA: TGTGCCAGCAGTCCGGACAGCCCACGGTATCAGCCCCAGCATTTT
CDR3: CASSPDSPRYQPQHF

J: TRBJ2-7
size: many
V: TRBV4-1
length: 15
D: .
DNA: TGCGCCAGCAGCCAAGAGGGGGTAATTCCCTACGAGCAGTACTTC
CDR3: CASSQEGVIPYEQYF

J: TRBJ2-7
size: many
V: TRBV11-3
length: 14
D: .
DNA: TGTGCCAGCAGCCAGGACCAATCTTCCTACGAGCAGTACTTC
CDR3: CASSQDQSSYEQYF

J: TRBJ2-1
size: many
V: TRBV20-1
length: 12
D: .
DNA: TGCAGTGCCACTTTGGGGAGGAATGAGCAGTTCTTC
CDR3: CSATLGRNEQFF

J: TRBJ2-2
size: .
V: TRBV7-3
length: 15
D: .
DNA: TGTGCCAGCAGCCCGACCATAGGGAACACCGGGGAGCTGTTTTTT
CDR3: CASSPTIGNTGELFF

J: TRBJ1-6
size: many
V: TRBV6-1
length: 15
D: TRBD1
DNA: TGTGCCAGCAGATTGGACAGGGCAGGCGGGACACCCCTCCACTTT
CDR3: CASRLDRAGGTPLHF

J: TRBJ2-1
size: many
V: TRBV6-5
length: 15
D: .
DNA: TGTGCCAGCAGTTACGGCCCCCGGGGAGGCAATGAGCAGTTCTTC
CDR3: CASSYGPRGGNEQFF

J: TRBJ2-5
size: few
V: TRBV11-2
length: 13
D: .
DNA: TGTGCCAGCAGCTTGCACTTCCAAGAGACCCAGTACTTC
CDR3: CASSLHFQETQYF

J: TRBJ2-1
size: few
V: TRBV4-2
length: 12
D: .
DNA: TGTGCCAGCAGCCAAGGAAGGGTTGAGCAGTTCTTC
CDR3: CASSQGRVEQFF

J: TRBJ1-5
size: .
V: TRBV2
length: 15
D: .
DNA: TGTGCCAGCAGTGAGGGGACACCCGGCAATCAGCCCCAGCATTTT
CDR3: CASSEGTPGNQPQHF

J: TRBJ2-7
size: few
V: TRBV25-1
length: 15
D: .
DNA: TGTGCCAGCAGTGAATTAGGGACTGATAAATCAGAGCAGTACTTC
CDR3: CASSELGTDKSEQYF

J: TRBJ2-3
size: many
V: TRBV7-6
length: 12
D: .
DNA: TGTGCCAGCAGCAGAGCGCAGGATACGCAGTATTTT
CDR3: CASSRAQDTQYF

J: TRBJ2-1
size: few
V: TRBV27
length: 12
D: .
DNA: TGTGCCAGCAGTCCCACACTAGATGAGCAGTTCTTC
CDR3: CASSPTLDEQFF

J: TRBJ2-3
size: many
V: TRBV24-1
length: 13
D: .
DNA: TGTGCCACCAGTGACGCCAGCACAGATACGCAGTATTTT
CDR3: CATSDASTDTQYF

J: TRBJ1-5
size: few
V: TRBV7-9
length: 16
D: .
DNA: TGTGCCAGCAGCACGGGCCTGTTGCGTGGCAATCAGCCCCAGCATTTT
CDR3: CASSTGLLRGNQPQHF

J: TRBJ2-5
size: few
V: TRBV28
length: 15
D: .
DNA: TGTGCCAGCACCATGGGGACGAGGTTTCGGAAGACCCAGTACTTC
CDR3: CASTMGTRFRKTQYF

J: TRBJ2-7
size: many
V: TRBV27
length: 14
D: .
DNA: TGTGCCAGCAGTTTAGGCAGGGCCTCCTACGAGCAGTACTTC
CDR3: CASSLGRASYEQYF

J: TRBJ1-2
size: many
V: TRBV18
length: 14
D: .
DNA: TGTGCCAGCTCACCACCGCTGACAGGCTATGGCTACACCTTC
CDR3: CASSPPLTGYGYTF

J: TRBJ1-5
size: many
V: TRBV6-2/TRBV6-3
length: 13
D: .
DNA: TGTGCCAGCGCTGGCAGGTCTTTGCAGCCCCAGCATTTT
CDR3: CASAGRSLQPQHF

J: TRBJ1-2
size: .
V: TRBV25-1
length: 12
D: .
DNA: TGTGCCAGCAGTGAATACCAATATGGCTACACCTTC
CDR3: CASSEYQYGYTF

J: TRBJ1-1
size: many
V: TRBV14
length: 13
D: .
DNA: TGTGCCAGCAGCCGAGACAGGTTTGGAGCAGCTTTCTTT
CDR3: CASSRDRFGAAFF